Listed below are T cell receptor beta chains from one sample, sequenced in a study of PD-1 blockade in classical Hodgkin lymphoma. Produced via immunoSEQ multiplex PCR; TCRdb's table is partial and in-frame only. Among some 84,000 clones listed, approximately 91% were seen once. The material was peripheral blood mononuclear cells (PBMCs), obtained at baseline. The receptors come from a human donor with classical Hodgkin lymphoma. The CDR3 runs from the conserved cysteine through the conserved F or W. The D gene is left open where the match is weak. Only part of the rows carry a size: once, few, many, or a class if the clone is expanded.

size: once
D: NA
J: TRBJ1-2
V: TRBV4-1
CDR3: CASSQDKIRGPYGYTF
DNA: TGCGCCAGCAGCCAAGATAAAATTCGGGGCCCCTATGGCTACACCTTC

size: NA
D: NA
J: TRBJ2-2
V: TRBV4-1
CDR3: CASSQSTYTGELFF
DNA: TGCGCCAGCAGCCAATCGACCTACACCGGGGAGCTGTTTTTT

size: NA
D: NA
J: TRBJ2-7
V: TRBV5-1
CDR3: CASSLVAEYEQYF
DNA: TGCGCCAGCAGCTTGGTGGCAGAGTACGAGCAGTACTTC

size: NA
D: TRBD2
J: TRBJ2-3
V: TRBV10-3
CDR3: CAIRGAGGPNTDTQYF
DNA: TGTGCCATCCGTGGAGCGGGAGGGCCTAACACAGATACGCAGTATTTT

size: NA
D: NA
J: TRBJ2-1
V: TRBV18
CDR3: CASSPSGVGVGNEQFF
DNA: TGTGCCAGCTCACCATCAGGCGTAGGAGTTGGCAATGAGCAGTTCTTC

size: NA
D: NA
J: TRBJ1-2
V: TRBV6-1
CDR3: CASILGFQSFYGYTF
DNA: TGTGCCAGCATCCTCGGCTTTCAAAGTTTCTATGGCTACACCTTC

size: NA
D: NA
J: TRBJ1-1
V: TRBV4-1
CDR3: CASSQGLITEAFF
DNA: TGCGCCAGCAGTCAAGGACTAATCACTGAAGCTTTCTTT

size: NA
D: NA
J: TRBJ2-7
V: TRBV7-6
CDR3: CASSNRGGYEQYF
DNA: TGTGCCAGCAGCAACAGGGGGGGCTACGAGCAGTACTTC

size: NA
D: NA
J: TRBJ1-2
V: TRBV5-6
CDR3: CASSLGQRFNYGYTF
DNA: TGTGCCAGCAGCTTGGGACAGCGATTTAACTATGGCTACACCTTC

size: NA
D: NA
J: TRBJ2-1
V: TRBV30
CDR3: CAWDGRRGPYNEQFF
DNA: TGTGCCTGGGACGGACGCCGGGGACCCTACAATGAGCAGTTCTTC

size: NA
D: NA
J: TRBJ2-7
V: TRBV19
CDR3: CASSPRGPAYEQYF
DNA: TGTGCCAGTAGTCCTCGCGGACCGGCCTACGAGCAGTACTTC

size: NA
D: NA
J: TRBJ1-1
V: TRBV29-1
CDR3: CSVASRENTEAFF
DNA: TGCAGCGTTGCGAGCAGGGAGAATACTGAAGCTTTCTTT

size: few
D: NA
J: TRBJ2-3
V: TRBV29-1
CDR3: CSVGRDSTDTQYF
DNA: TGCAGCGTTGGCCGGGACAGCACAGATACGCAGTATTTT

size: NA
D: NA
J: TRBJ1-5
V: TRBV6-6
CDR3: CASSYLADGNQPQHF
DNA: TGTGCCAGCAGTTACTTGGCGGACGGCAATCAGCCCCAGCATTTT

size: NA
D: NA
J: TRBJ1-5
V: TRBV6-5
CDR3: CASSLGQWGNQPQHF
DNA: TGTGCCAGCAGCCTGGGACAATGGGGCAATCAGCCCCAGCATTTT

size: NA
D: NA
J: TRBJ2-1
V: TRBV5-8
CDR3: CASSSTPTTSNEQFF
DNA: TGTGCCAGCAGCTCAACCCCGACAACTTCGAATGAGCAGTTCTTC

size: NA
D: TRBD1
J: TRBJ2-7
V: TRBV27
CDR3: CASSLRDRGYEQYF
DNA: TGTGCCAGCAGTCTCCGGGACAGGGGATACGAGCAGTACTTC

size: NA
D: TRBD1
J: TRBJ2-7
V: TRBV15
CDR3: CATSRERDSLYEQYF
DNA: TGTGCCACCAGCAGGGAAAGGGACAGCCTTTACGAGCAGTACTTC

size: once
D: TRBD2
J: TRBJ2-5
V: TRBV7-8
CDR3: CASSPEGLAGGEETQYF
DNA: TGTGCCAGCAGCCCGGAAGGACTAGCGGGAGGGGAAGAGACCCAGTACTTC

size: NA
D: NA
J: TRBJ2-7
V: TRBV15
CDR3: CATSRDPEPEQYF
DNA: TGTGCCACCAGCAGAGATCCGGAGCCGGAGCAGTACTTC

size: NA
D: TRBD1
J: TRBJ1-2
V: TRBV19
CDR3: CASSSIGTGGAGIDGYTF
DNA: TGTGCCAGTAGTTCAATCGGGACAGGGGGCGCAGGGATTGATGGCTACACCTTC

size: NA
D: NA
J: TRBJ1-1
V: TRBV4-3
CDR3: CASSPDEGVNTEAFF
DNA: TGCGCCAGCAGCCCAGATGAGGGCGTGAACACTGAAGCTTTCTTT

size: NA
D: TRBD1
J: TRBJ2-7
V: TRBV14
CDR3: CASSQGDFWTGNTYEQYF
DNA: TGTGCCAGCAGCCAAGGTGATTTTTGGACAGGGAATACCTACGAGCAGTACTTC

size: NA
D: TRBD1
J: TRBJ2-3
V: TRBV2
CDR3: CASIDPGQGENTQYF
DNA: TGTGCCAGCATCGATCCGGGACAGGGGGAGAATACGCAGTATTTT

size: once
D: NA
J: TRBJ1-1
V: TRBV5-1
CDR3: CASSLAEGSNTEAFF
DNA: TGCGCCAGCAGCTTGGCTGAGGGTTCGAACACTGAAGCTTTCTTT

size: NA
D: TRBD2
J: TRBJ2-1
V: TRBV27
CDR3: CASSPGLALNNEQFF
DNA: TGTGCCAGCAGCCCGGGACTAGCGTTAAACAATGAGCAGTTCTTC

size: once
D: NA
J: TRBJ2-5
V: TRBV6-5
CDR3: CASSSFTPKETQYF
DNA: TGTGCCAGCAGTTCCTTTACTCCTAAAGAGACCCAGTACTTC

size: NA
D: NA
J: TRBJ2-1
V: TRBV6-5
CDR3: CASSRGPLSNEQFF
DNA: TGTGCCAGCAGCCGGGGACCCCTAAGCAATGAGCAGTTCTTC

size: once
D: TRBD1
J: TRBJ1-1
V: TRBV23-1
CDR3: CASSLFRGTGNVAFF
DNA: TGCGCCAGCAGTCTATTTCGGGGGACAGGCAATGTGGCTTTCTTT

size: NA
D: TRBD1
J: TRBJ2-1
V: TRBV18
CDR3: CASSPPNRGDSEQFF
DNA: TGTGCCAGCTCACCACCTAACAGGGGGGATTCTGAGCAGTTCTTC

size: NA
D: NA
J: TRBJ2-2
V: TRBV27
CDR3: CASHPGPGVGGELFF
DNA: TGTGCCAGCCACCCGGGACCGGGGGTGGGCGGGGAGCTGTTTTTT

size: NA
D: TRBD2
J: TRBJ2-5
V: TRBV30
CDR3: CAWSRASGQETQYF
DNA: TGTGCCTGGAGTCGGGCTAGCGGACAAGAGACCCAGTACTTC

size: NA
D: TRBD1
J: TRBJ2-7
V: TRBV11-2
CDR3: CASSTGTGEYEQYF
DNA: TGTGCCAGCAGTACCGGGACAGGGGAATACGAGCAGTACTTC

size: NA
D: NA
J: TRBJ2-7
V: TRBV6-5
CDR3: CASINERREQYF
DNA: TGTGCCAGCATTAATGAGCGAAGGGAGCAGTACTTC

size: NA
D: TRBD2
J: TRBJ2-5
V: TRBV19
CDR3: CASSIGRLAGQETQYF
DNA: TGTGCCAGTAGTATTGGGAGACTAGCGGGACAAGAGACCCAGTACTTC

size: once
D: NA
J: TRBJ1-1
V: TRBV5-1
CDR3: CASSLDGAVNTEAFF
DNA: TGCGCCAGCAGCTTGGACGGGGCAGTGAACACTGAAGCTTTCTTT

size: once
D: NA
J: TRBJ1-4
V: TRBV28
CDR3: CASSPLQGDHEKLFF
DNA: TGTGCCAGCAGTCCCCTTCAGGGAGATCATGAAAAACTGTTTTTT

size: NA
D: TRBD2
J: TRBJ2-2
V: TRBV5-1
CDR3: CASSSGTSGRVTGELFF
DNA: TGCGCCAGCAGCTCCGGGACTAGCGGGAGGGTAACCGGGGAGCTGTTTTTT

size: NA
D: TRBD1
J: TRBJ2-7
V: TRBV13
CDR3: CASSLGDRRQEQYF
DNA: TGTGCCAGCAGCTTAGGGGACAGGAGGCAGGAGCAGTACTTC

size: once
D: NA
J: TRBJ2-5
V: TRBV15
CDR3: CATSSLRAGETQYF
DNA: TGTGCCACCAGCAGCCTACGAGCGGGAGAGACCCAGTACTTC

size: NA
D: NA
J: TRBJ2-2
V: TRBV25-1
CDR3: CASTPFRANTGELFF
DNA: TGTGCCAGCACCCCATTCAGGGCTAACACCGGGGAGCTGTTTTTT

size: NA
D: NA
J: TRBJ2-1
V: TRBV7-2
CDR3: CASSSLNYNEQFF
DNA: TGTGCCAGCAGCTCTCTAAATTACAATGAGCAGTTCTTC

size: NA
D: TRBD1
J: TRBJ2-5
V: TRBV5-1
CDR3: CASGNSDRGETQYF
DNA: TGCGCCAGCGGAAACTCCGACAGGGGGGAGACCCAGTACTTC

size: NA
D: NA
J: TRBJ2-7
V: TRBV28
CDR3: CASREQGLLGEQYF
DNA: TGTGCCAGCAGAGAACAGGGCTTGTTAGGCGAGCAGTACTTC

size: NA
D: NA
J: TRBJ1-4
V: TRBV5-1
CDR3: CASSRDGRGEKLFF
DNA: TGCGCCAGCAGCCGGGACGGCCGTGGTGAAAAACTGTTTTTT

size: NA
D: TRBD1
J: TRBJ1-1
V: TRBV7-2
CDR3: CASSPGQGMNTEAFF
DNA: TGTGCCAGCAGCCCCGGACAGGGGATGAACACTGAAGCTTTCTTT

size: NA
D: NA
J: TRBJ2-3
V: TRBV6-5
CDR3: CASRKAVQSTDTQYF
DNA: TGTGCCAGCAGGAAAGCGGTGCAAAGCACAGATACGCAGTATTTT

size: NA
D: TRBD2
J: TRBJ2-7
V: TRBV5-1
CDR3: CASSLTLAGSFYEQYF
DNA: TGCGCCAGCAGCTTGACGTTAGCGGGATCTTTCTACGAGCAGTACTTC

size: few
D: NA
J: TRBJ2-1
V: TRBV10-1
CDR3: CASSEGYNEQFF
DNA: TGCGCCAGCAGTGAGGGCTACAATGAGCAGTTCTTC

size: NA
D: NA
J: TRBJ1-4
V: TRBV19
CDR3: CASSRTGFGTTNEKLFF
DNA: TGTGCCAGTAGCCGCACAGGGTTCGGAACAACTAATGAAAAACTGTTTTTT

size: NA
D: NA
J: TRBJ1-4
V: TRBV5-8
CDR3: CASKGPTNEKLFF
DNA: TGTGCCAGTAAGGGTCCTACTAATGAAAAACTGTTTTTT

size: NA
D: NA
J: TRBJ2-1
V: TRBV29-1
CDR3: CSVEGKSSYNEQFF
DNA: TGCAGCGTTGAAGGTAAAAGCTCCTACAATGAGCAGTTCTTC